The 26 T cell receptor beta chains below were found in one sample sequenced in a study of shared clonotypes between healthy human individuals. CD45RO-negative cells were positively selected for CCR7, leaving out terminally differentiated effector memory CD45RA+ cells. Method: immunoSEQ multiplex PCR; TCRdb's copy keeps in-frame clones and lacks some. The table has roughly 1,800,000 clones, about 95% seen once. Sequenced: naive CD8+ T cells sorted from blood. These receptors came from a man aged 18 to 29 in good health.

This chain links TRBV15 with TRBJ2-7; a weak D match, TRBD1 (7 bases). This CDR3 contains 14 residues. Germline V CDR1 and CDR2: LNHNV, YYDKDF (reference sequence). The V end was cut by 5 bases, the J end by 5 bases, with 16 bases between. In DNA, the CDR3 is TGTGCCACCAGCGACAGCAGGGGGGACCACGAGCAGTACTTC. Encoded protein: CATSDSRGDHEQYF.

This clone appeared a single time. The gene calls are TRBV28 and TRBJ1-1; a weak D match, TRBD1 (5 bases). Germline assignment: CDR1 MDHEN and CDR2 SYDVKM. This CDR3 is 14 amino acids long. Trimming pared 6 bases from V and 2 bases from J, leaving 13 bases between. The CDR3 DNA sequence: TGTGCCAGCAGGGGGTGGGGACCCAACACTGAAGCTTTCTTT. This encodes CASRGWGPNTEAFF.

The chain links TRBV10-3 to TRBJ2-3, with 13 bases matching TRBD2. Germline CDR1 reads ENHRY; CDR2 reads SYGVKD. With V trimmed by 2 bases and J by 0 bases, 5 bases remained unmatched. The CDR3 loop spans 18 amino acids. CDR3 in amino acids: CAISEGLAGALSTDTQYF. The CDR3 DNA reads TGTGCCATCAGTGAGGGACTAGCGGGAGCTCTTAGCACAGATACGCAGTATTTT.

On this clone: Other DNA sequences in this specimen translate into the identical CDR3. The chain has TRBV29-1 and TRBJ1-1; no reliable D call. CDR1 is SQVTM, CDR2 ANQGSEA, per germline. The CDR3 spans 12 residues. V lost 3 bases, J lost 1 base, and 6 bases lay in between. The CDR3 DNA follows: TGCAGCGTTGAGGCGGGGAACACTGAAGCTTTCTTT. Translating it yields CSVEAGNTEAFF.

The DNA for the CDR3 is TGTGCCTGGACGGGACTAGCGGGAGCTTTGCCCTTCACAGATACGCAGTATTTT. Its protein product is CAWTGLAGALPFTDTQYF. The chain links TRBV30 to TRBJ2-3, with 14 bases lining up with TRBD2. This CDR3 contains 18 residues. Germline CDR1 GTSNPN, CDR2 SVGIG (reference sequence). Trimming took 4 bases from V and 2 from J; bases not matched to a gene: 11.

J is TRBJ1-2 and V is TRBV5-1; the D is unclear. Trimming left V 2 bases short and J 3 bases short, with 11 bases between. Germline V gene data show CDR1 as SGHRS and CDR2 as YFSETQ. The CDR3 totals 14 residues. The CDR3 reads CASSFSGVDYGYTF. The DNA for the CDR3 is TGCGCCAGCAGCTTTTCTGGGGTGGACTATGGCTACACCTTC.

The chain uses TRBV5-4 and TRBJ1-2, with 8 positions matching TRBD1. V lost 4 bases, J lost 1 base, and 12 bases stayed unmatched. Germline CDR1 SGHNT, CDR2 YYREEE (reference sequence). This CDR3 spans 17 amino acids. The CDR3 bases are TGTGCCAGCAGCCGTTCAGGACAGGGTAAAGATAACTATGGCTACACCTTC. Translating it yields CASSRSGQGKDNYGYTF. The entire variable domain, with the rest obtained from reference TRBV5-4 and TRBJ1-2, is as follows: ETGVTQSPTHLIKTRGQQVTLRCSSQSGHNTVSWYQQALGQGPQFIFQYYREEENGRGNFPPRFSGLQFPNYSSELNVNALELDDSALYLCASSRSGQGKDNYGYTFGSGTRLTVV.

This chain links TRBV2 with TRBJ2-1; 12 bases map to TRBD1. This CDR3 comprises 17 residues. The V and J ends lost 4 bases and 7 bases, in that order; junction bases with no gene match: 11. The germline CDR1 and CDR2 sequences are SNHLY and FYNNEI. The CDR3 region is CASSAIGTGGVPNEQFF. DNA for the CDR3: TGTGCCAGCAGTGCAATAGGGACAGGGGGCGTTCCGAATGAGCAGTTCTTC.

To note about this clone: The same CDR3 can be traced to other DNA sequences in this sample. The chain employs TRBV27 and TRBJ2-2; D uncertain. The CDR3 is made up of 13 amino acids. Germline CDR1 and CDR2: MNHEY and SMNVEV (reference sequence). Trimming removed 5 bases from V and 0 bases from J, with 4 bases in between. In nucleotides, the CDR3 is TGTGCCAGCAGTCTCGCGAACACCGGGGAGCTGTTTTTT. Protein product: CASSLANTGELFF.

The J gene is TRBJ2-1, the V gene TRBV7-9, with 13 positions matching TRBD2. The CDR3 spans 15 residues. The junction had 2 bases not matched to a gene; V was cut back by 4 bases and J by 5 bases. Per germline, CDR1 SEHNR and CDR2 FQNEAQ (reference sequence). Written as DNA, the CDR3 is TGTGCCAGCAGCTCCGGGACTAGCGGGAACAATGAGCAGTTCTTC. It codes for CASSSGTSGNNEQFF.

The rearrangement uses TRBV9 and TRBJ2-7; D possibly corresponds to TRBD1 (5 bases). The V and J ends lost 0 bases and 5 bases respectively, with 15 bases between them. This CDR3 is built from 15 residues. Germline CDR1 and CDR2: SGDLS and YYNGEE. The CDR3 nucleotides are TGTGCCAGCAGCGTAGGTTCAGGGCTTGGCGACGAGCAGTACTTC. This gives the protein CASSVGSGLGDEQYF.

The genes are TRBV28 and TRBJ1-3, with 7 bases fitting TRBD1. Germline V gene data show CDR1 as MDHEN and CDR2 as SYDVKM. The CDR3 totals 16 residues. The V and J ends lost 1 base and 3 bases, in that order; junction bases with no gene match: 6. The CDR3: CASSLSPGGGGNTIYF. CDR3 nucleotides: TGTGCCAGCAGTTTATCCCCAGGGGGAGGTGGAAACACCATATATTTT.

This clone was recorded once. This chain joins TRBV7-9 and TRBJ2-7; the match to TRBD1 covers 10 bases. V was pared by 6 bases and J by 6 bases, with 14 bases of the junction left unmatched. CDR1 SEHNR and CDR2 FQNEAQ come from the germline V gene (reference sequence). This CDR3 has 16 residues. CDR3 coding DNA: TGTGCCAGCAGTTCCGGGACAGGGGCCTCTCGGGGCGAGCAGTACTTC. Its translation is CASSSGTGASRGEQYF.

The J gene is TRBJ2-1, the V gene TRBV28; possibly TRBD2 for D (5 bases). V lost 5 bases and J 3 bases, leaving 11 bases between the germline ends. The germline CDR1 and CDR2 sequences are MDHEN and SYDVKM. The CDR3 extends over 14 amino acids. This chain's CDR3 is CASSLAQLYNEQFF. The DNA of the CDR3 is TGTGCCAGCAGTCTAGCCCAACTCTACAATGAGCAGTTCTTC. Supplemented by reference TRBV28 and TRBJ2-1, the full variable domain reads DVKVTQSSRYLVKRTGEKVFLECVQDMDHENMFWYRQDPGLGLRLIYFSYDVKMKEKGDIPEGYSVSREKKERFSLILESASTNQTSMYLCASSLAQLYNEQFFGPGTRLTVL.

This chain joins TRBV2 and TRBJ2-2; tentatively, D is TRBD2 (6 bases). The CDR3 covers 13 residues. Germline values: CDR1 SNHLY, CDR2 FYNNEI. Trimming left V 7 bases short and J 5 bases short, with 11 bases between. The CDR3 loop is CASTHGGTGELFF. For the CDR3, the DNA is TGTGCCAGCACCCATGGGGGGACCGGGGAGCTGTTTTTT.

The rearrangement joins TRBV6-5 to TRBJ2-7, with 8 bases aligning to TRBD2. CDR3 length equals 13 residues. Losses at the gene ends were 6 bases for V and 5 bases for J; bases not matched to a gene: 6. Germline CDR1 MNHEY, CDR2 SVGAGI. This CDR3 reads CASSPGTRHEQYF. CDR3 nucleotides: TGTGCCAGCAGCCCAGGGACTAGGCACGAGCAGTACTTC.

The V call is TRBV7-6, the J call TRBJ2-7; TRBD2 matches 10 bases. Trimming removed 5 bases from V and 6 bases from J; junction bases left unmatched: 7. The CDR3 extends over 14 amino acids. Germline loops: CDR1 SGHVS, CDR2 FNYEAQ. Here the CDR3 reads CASSPGTSEGEQYF. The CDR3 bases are TGTGCCAGCAGCCCCGGGACTAGCGAAGGCGAGCAGTACTTC.

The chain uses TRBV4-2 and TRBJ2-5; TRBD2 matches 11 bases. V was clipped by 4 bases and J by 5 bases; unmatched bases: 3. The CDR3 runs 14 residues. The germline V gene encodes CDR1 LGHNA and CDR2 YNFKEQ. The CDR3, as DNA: TGTGCCAGCAGCCCGGGACTAGCGGACGAGACCCAGTACTTC. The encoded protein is CASSPGLADETQYF.

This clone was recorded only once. The CDR3 sequence: CASSLGTVGYEQYF. The CDR3 DNA follows: TGCGCCAGCAGCCTGGGGACAGTCGGCTACGAGCAGTACTTC. The chain is built from TRBV4-3 and TRBJ2-7; 7 bases align to TRBD1. Germline V gives CDR1 LGHNA, CDR2 YSLEER. This CDR3 has 14 amino acids. V lost 4 bases and J lost 3; bases outside the gene matches: 6.

CDR3 sequence (DNA): TGTGCCAGCATAGGTCCAACCTACGAGCAGTACTTC. Protein product: CASIGPTYEQYF. This chain uses TRBV11-2 with TRBJ2-7; D is unresolved. The CDR3 consists of 12 residues. V lost 7 bases and J lost 2, with 9 bases in between. Germline V CDR1 and CDR2: SGHAT, FQNNGV.

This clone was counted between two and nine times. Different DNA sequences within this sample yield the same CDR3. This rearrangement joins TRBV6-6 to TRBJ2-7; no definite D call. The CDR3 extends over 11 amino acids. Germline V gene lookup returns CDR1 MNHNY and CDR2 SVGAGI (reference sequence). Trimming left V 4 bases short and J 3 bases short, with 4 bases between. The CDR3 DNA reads TGTGCCAGCAGTTCTAACTACGAGCAGTACTTC. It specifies CASSSNYEQYF.

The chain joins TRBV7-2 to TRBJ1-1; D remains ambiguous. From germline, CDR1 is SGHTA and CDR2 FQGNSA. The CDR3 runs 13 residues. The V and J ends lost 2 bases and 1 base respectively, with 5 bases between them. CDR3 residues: CASSLFTNTEAFF. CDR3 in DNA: TGTGCCAGCAGCTTATTCACGAACACTGAAGCTTTCTTT.

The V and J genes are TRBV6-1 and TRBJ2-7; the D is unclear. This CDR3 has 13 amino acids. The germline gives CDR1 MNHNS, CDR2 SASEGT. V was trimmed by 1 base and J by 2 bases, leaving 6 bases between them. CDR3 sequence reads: CASSEEATYEQYF. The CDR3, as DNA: TGTGCCAGCAGTGAAGAGGCTACCTACGAGCAGTACTTC.

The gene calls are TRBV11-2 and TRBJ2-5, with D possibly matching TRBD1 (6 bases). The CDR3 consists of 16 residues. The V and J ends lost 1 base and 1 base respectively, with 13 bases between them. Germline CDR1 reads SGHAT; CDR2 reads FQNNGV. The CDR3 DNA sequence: TGTGCCAGCAGCTTAGGCCCCGGGACACTCCAAGAGACCCAGTACTTC. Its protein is CASSLGPGTLQETQYF. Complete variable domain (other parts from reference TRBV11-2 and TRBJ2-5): EAGVAQSPRYKIIEKRQSVAFWCNPISGHATLYWYQQILGQGPKLLIQFQNNGVVDDSQLPKDRFSAERLKGVDSTLKIQPAKLEDSAVYLCASSLGPGTLQETQYFGPGTRLLVL.

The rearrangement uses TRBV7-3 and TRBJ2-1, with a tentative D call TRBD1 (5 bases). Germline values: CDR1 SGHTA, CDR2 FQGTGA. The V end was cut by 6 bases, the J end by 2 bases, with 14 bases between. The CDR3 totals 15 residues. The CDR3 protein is CASSSQGSPYNEQFF. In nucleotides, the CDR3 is TGTGCCAGCAGTAGTCAGGGCTCGCCCTACAATGAGCAGTTCTTC.

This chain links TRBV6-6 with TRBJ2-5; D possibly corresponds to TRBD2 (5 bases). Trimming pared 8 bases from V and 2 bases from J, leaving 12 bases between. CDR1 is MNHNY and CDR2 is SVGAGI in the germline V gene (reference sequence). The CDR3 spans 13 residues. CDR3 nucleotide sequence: TGTGCCAGCGTGGAGGAGGTACAAGAGACCCAGTACTTC. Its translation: CASVEEVQETQYF.